A single sample gave rise to the 28 T cell receptor beta chains below, sequenced in a study of cytomegalovirus exposure and HLA in healthy donors. PCR was performed using 60 Vbeta and 13 Jbeta primers. Repertoires were generated with immunoSEQ multiplex PCR, while TCRdb's copy carries only in-frame clones and drops some. The table shows some 200,000 clones, with about two thirds occurring only once. Material for sequencing was PBMCs. These receptors all come from a man aged 40-49 years in good health and CMV-seropositive.

The rearrangement joins TRBV7-2 to TRBJ1-6; 7 bases are shared with TRBD1. The CDR3 length is 16 residues. The V segment lost 3 bases and the J segment 7 bases; nucleotides outside the gene matches: 9. Germline values: CDR1 SGHTA, CDR2 FQGNSA. This CDR3 reads CASSLGTATSNSPLHF. The CDR3 DNA sequence: TGTGCCAGCAGCTTGGGGACAGCTACCTCGAATTCACCCCTCCACTTT.

The chain recombines TRBV9 with TRBJ2-3; possibly TRBD2 for D (6 bases). The V and J ends lost 6 bases and 2 bases respectively, with 13 bases between them. Looked up from germline, CDR1 is SGDLS and CDR2 is YYNGEE. CDR3 length: 14 amino acids. The CDR3 nucleotides are TGTGCCAGCAACCCCGGGACTTACACAGATACGCAGTATTTT. Translation: CASNPGTYTDTQYF.

The chain uses TRBV4-2 and TRBJ1-4; D may be TRBD1 (5 bases). The CDR3 runs to 15 residues. Germline V gene sequence: CDR1 LGHNA, CDR2 YNFKEQ. Between the trimmed V and J ends, which lost 1 base and 6 bases, there was a span of 12 bases. CDR3 sequence reads: CASSQVQQVDEKLFF. The CDR3 region has the DNA TGTGCCAGCAGCCAAGTTCAACAGGTAGATGAAAAACTGTTTTTT.

This clone was counted only a few times. The CDR3 nucleotides read TGTGCCAGCAGTTACTCCTACGAGCAGTACTTC. Its translation: CASSYSYEQYF. V usage is TRBV2 and J usage is TRBJ2-7; D not certain. With 5 bases removed from V and 0 bases from J, the gap between germline ends came to 2 bases. The germline V gene has CDR1 SNHLY and CDR2 FYNNEI. CDR3 size: 11 residues.

The chain's CDR3 is CASSVGFGGRLGAEAFF. As DNA, the CDR3 is TGTGCCAGCAGCGTAGGCTTCGGGGGGCGCTTAGGGGCTGAAGCTTTCTTT. This rearrangement joins TRBV9 to TRBJ1-1; possible D gene TRBD1, 6 bases. The CDR3 is 17 amino acids. Trimming took off 0 bases at V and 6 bases at J, with 21 bases between the two ends. The germline CDR1 and CDR2 sequences are SGDLS and YYNGEE.

The chain combines TRBV5-1 with TRBJ1-2, with 10 bases identical to TRBD1. J lost 4 bases, V lost 4 bases, and 7 bases had no gene match. Germline lookup yields CDR1 SGHRS and CDR2 YFSETQ. The CDR3 covers 15 residues. The CDR3 bases are TGCGCCAGCAGCCAACAGACAGGGGGCGGCTATGGCTACACCTTC. Its protein product is CASSQQTGGGYGYTF.

J is TRBJ1-1 and V is TRBV20-1, with no clear D. V dropped 1 base and J dropped 8 bases, with 8 bases sitting between them. There are 11 residues in the CDR3. In germline, CDR1 is DFQATT, CDR2 SNEGSKA (reference sequence). This CDR3 is CSARGGREAFF. DNA of the CDR3: TGCAGTGCTAGAGGCGGTAGAGAAGCTTTCTTT.

The chain combines TRBV2 with TRBJ2-5; 7 positions agree with TRBD1. The CDR3 contains 13 residues. Trimming cost V 7 bases and J 7 bases; bases outside gene matches: 9. The V gene's germline CDR1 is SNHLY and CDR2 FYNNEI. The CDR3, as DNA: TGTGCCAGCACCGAAACAGGGGCTTGGACCCAGTACTTC. Encoded protein: CASTETGAWTQYF. The full variable domain, in which reference TRBV2 and TRBJ2-5 provide the parts outside the CDR3, is EPEVTQTPSHQVTQMGQEVILRCVPISNHLYFYWYRQILGQKVEFLVSFYNNEISEKSEIFDDQFSVERPDGSNFTLKIRSTKLEDSAMYFCASTETGAWTQYFGPGTRLLVL.

This chain links TRBV9 with TRBJ2-1; TRBD2 matches at 8 bases. The junction had 13 bases not matched to a gene; V was cut back by 4 bases and J by 7 bases. Germline V lookup: CDR1 SGDLS, CDR2 YYNGEE. The CDR3 sequence is 16 residues long. The CDR3 reads CASSPIRAGAGNEQFF. The CDR3, as DNA: TGTGCCAGCAGCCCTATAAGAGCGGGGGCCGGGAATGAGCAGTTCTTC.

The J gene is TRBJ1-6, the V gene TRBV15; 7 bases fit TRBD1. The trim removed 4 bases at V and 7 bases at J, leaving 7 bases unmatched. Germline assignment: CDR1 LNHNV and CDR2 YYDKDF (reference sequence). This CDR3 contains 15 residues. The CDR3 DNA sequence: TGTGCCACCAGCACAGGGACAGCGATCAATTCACCCCTCCACTTT. Protein: CATSTGTAINSPLHF.

The CDR3 here is CASSSGLERATQYF. In nucleotides, the CDR3 is TGTGCCAGCAGCTCAGGACTAGAGCGTGCTACGCAGTATTTT. The chain is built from TRBV7-2 and TRBJ2-3, with 7 bases matching TRBD2. Germline V gene sequence: CDR1 SGHTA, CDR2 FQGNSA. The length of the CDR3 is 14 residues. V dropped 4 bases and J dropped 8; count of bases not matched to a gene: 9.

This chain joins TRBV11-2 and TRBJ2-7; no clear D. Germline-derived CDR1 and CDR2 are SGHAT and FQNNGV. This CDR3 is 14 amino acids long. V was clipped by 3 bases and J by 3 bases, with 12 bases between them. As DNA, the CDR3 is TGTGCCAGCAGCTTCGGCAGGTCTGGCTACGAGCAGTACTTC. Its translation: CASSFGRSGYEQYF.

J is TRBJ2-7 and V is TRBV5-1; D remains unclear. With 0 bases removed from V and 0 bases from J, the gap between germline ends came to 10 bases. The V gene's germline CDR1 is SGHRS and CDR2 YFSETQ. The CDR3 consists of 15 residues. The DNA for the CDR3 is TGCGCCAGCAGCTTGGCTCCGCCGAGCTCCTACGAGCAGTACTTC. Its translation: CASSLAPPSSYEQYF. The variable domain in full, with the rest retrieved from reference TRBV5-1 and TRBJ2-7, is KAGVTQTPRYLIKTRGQQVTLSCSPISGHRSVSWYQQTPGQGLQFLFEYFSETQRNKGNFPGRFSGRQFSNSRSEMNVSTLELGDSALYLCASSLAPPSSYEQYFGPGTRLTVT.

This clone occurred once. The rearrangement joins TRBV6-1 to TRBJ1-3, with D unclear. V lost 7 bases and J 4 bases, leaving 14 bases between the germline ends. Germline V gene sequence: CDR1 MNHNS, CDR2 SASEGT. There are 14 residues in the CDR3. DNA for the CDR3: TGTGCCAGCAATCCGGGAGTAGCAGGAAACACCATATATTTT. It encodes CASNPGVAGNTIYF.

The chain recombines TRBV7-9 with TRBJ2-7; D possibly corresponds to TRBD1 (6 bases). V shed 7 bases and J shed 2 bases, with 21 bases lying between them. The germline CDR1 and CDR2 sequences are SEHNR and FQNEAQ (reference sequence). CDR3 size: 16 residues. In nucleotides, the CDR3 is TGTGCCAGCATCGACTCCTCCGGGACAACCACCTACGAGCAGTACTTC. Amino acid sequence: CASIDSSGTTTYEQYF. Full variable domain (rest looked up from reference TRBV7-9 and TRBJ2-7): DTGVSQNPRHKITKRGQNVTFRCDPISEHNRLYWYRQTLGQGPEFLTYFQNEAQLEKSRLLSDRFSAERPKGSFSTLEIQRTEQGDSAMYLCASIDSSGTTTYEQYFGPGTRLTVT.

The chain joins TRBV6-5 to TRBJ1-4, with a tentative D call TRBD1 (5 bases). With 7 bases removed from V and 6 bases from J, the gap between germline ends came to 12 bases. The CDR3 spans 13 residues. CDR1 and CDR2 (germline): MNHEY, SVGAGI. The CDR3 DNA follows: TGTGCCAGCAAGTCAGGGTCAGATGAAAAACTGTTTTTT. Translating gives CASKSGSDEKLFF.

The DNA for the CDR3 is TGCAGCGTTGAGCCCTCTAGCGGGGGGGCCAATGAGCAGTTCTTC. Translated: CSVEPSSGGANEQFF. V and J are TRBV29-1 and TRBJ2-1, with 12 bases identical to TRBD2. Germline V gene sequence: CDR1 SQVTM, CDR2 ANQGSEA. Trimming at V came to 3 bases and at J to 6 bases, leaving 6 bases not matched to a gene. CDR3 length: 15 residues.

The DNA for the CDR3 is TGTGCCAGCAGCTCGGGACAGGGGCCCTATGGCTACACCTTC. Translated: CASSSGQGPYGYTF. V usage is TRBV28 and J usage is TRBJ1-2; 10 positions agree with TRBD1. Trimming removed 6 bases from V and 4 bases from J; junction bases left unmatched: 5. The CDR3 runs to 14 residues. In germline, CDR1 is MDHEN, CDR2 SYDVKM.

Only a few counts were recorded for this clone. This chain joins TRBV4-3 and TRBJ2-7; TRBD1 matches 10 bases. V gave up 2 bases and J gave up 4 bases; unmatched junction bases: 5. This CDR3 has 15 residues. Germline values: CDR1 LGHNA, CDR2 YSLEER. The DNA of the CDR3 is TGCGCCAGCAGCCAATCGGGACAGGGGAGATACGAGCAGTACTTC. Protein product: CASSQSGQGRYEQYF.

This sequence joins TRBV27 and TRBJ1-1, with D perhaps TRBD1 (6 bases). CDR3 length: 12 residues. V was cut by 0 bases and J by 11 bases, with 10 bases left in between. Germline V gene sequence: CDR1 MNHEY, CDR2 SMNVEV (reference sequence). The CDR3 reads CASSLSGRGAFF. The CDR3 DNA reads as TGTGCCAGCAGTTTATCTGGGAGGGGGGCTTTCTTT.

The chain uses TRBV18 and TRBJ1-2; D gene unclear. The V end was cut by 3 bases, the J end by 0 bases, with 8 bases between. The CDR3 contains 14 residues. CDR1 and CDR2 (germline): KGHSH, LQKENI. CDR3 bases: TGTGCCAGCTCACCCGGCAGGACTAACTATGGCTACACCTTC. Amino acids: CASSPGRTNYGYTF.

This chain connects TRBV9 to TRBJ2-7, with 8 bases matching TRBD1. The CDR3 contains 15 residues. J gave up 1 base and V 4 bases, and 7 bases lay outside the gene matches. The germline V gene has CDR1 SGDLS and CDR2 YYNGEE. The CDR3 bases are TGTGCCAGCAGCTCCTCCGGGACAGGTTCCTACGAGCAGTACTTC. Translating it yields CASSSSGTGSYEQYF.

The chain joins TRBV28 to TRBJ1-2, with 9 bases identical to TRBD1. The CDR3 sequence is 14 residues long. V trimming: 4 bases; J trimming: 2 bases; junction bases outside the gene matches: 2. The V gene's germline CDR1 is MDHEN and CDR2 SYDVKM. CDR3 sequence: CASSSGQGNYGYTF. The CDR3 DNA sequence: TGTGCCAGCAGTTCCGGACAGGGGAACTATGGCTACACCTTC.

This clone appeared once. The V call is TRBV6-5, the J call TRBJ1-4; 8 positions agree with TRBD1. Germline CDR1 and CDR2: MNHEY and SVGAGI. V was pared by 4 bases and J by 2 bases, with 6 bases of the junction left unmatched. CDR3 length: 16 amino acids. The CDR3 reads CASSSGQGGTNEKLFF. The CDR3 DNA is TGTGCCAGCAGTTCCGGACAGGGAGGCACTAATGAAAAACTGTTTTTT.

The rearrangement uses TRBV6-1 and TRBJ2-7; no clear D gene. The CDR3 extends over 16 amino acids. CDR1 is MNHNS, CDR2 SASEGT, per germline. Between the trimmed V and J ends, which lost 0 bases and 3 bases, there was a span of 15 bases. The DNA for the CDR3 is TGTGCCAGCAGTGAAGCCTTCGAGGCAAAAATCTACGAGCAGTACTTC. Its translation: CASSEAFEAKIYEQYF.

The chain uses TRBV13 and TRBJ2-2; D unresolved. The germline V and J ends were trimmed by 5 bases and 2 bases, with 6 bases remaining between them. Germline V gene data show CDR1 as PRHDT and CDR2 as FYEKMQ (reference sequence). The CDR3 spans 13 residues. CDR3 nucleotides: TGTGCCAGCAGCCTCGTAAACACCGGGGAGCTGTTTTTT. Amino acid sequence: CASSLVNTGELFF.

The chain uses TRBV18 and TRBJ1-2, with D tentatively TRBD1 (5 bases). Germline assignment: CDR1 KGHSH and CDR2 LQKENI. This CDR3 has 13 residues. V was clipped by 3 bases and J by 7 bases, with 12 bases between them. The CDR3 reads CASSPAGLIGYTF. The CDR3 coding sequence is TGTGCCAGCTCACCGGCAGGGCTTATTGGCTACACCTTC.

The J gene is TRBJ1-4, the V gene TRBV10-3, with 7 bases aligning to TRBD1. This CDR3 has 18 residues. J was trimmed by 3 bases and V by 10 bases; bases with no gene match: 20. CDR1 is ENHRY and CDR2 is SYGVKD in the germline V gene. The CDR3 protein is CATSPDRATLLSNEKLFF. DNA for the CDR3: TGTGCCACCTCCCCCGACAGGGCGACTTTACTATCTAATGAAAAACTGTTTTTT.